A single sample is the source of the 20 T cell receptor beta chains below, sequenced in a study of blood T cell repertoires in COVID-19. The protocol was immunoSEQ multiplex PCR, while the TCRdb copy is restricted to in-frame clones and leaves out a portion. The sample yields around 340,000 clones, just over 85% seen once. Source material: PBMCs or T cells enriched from blood (not recorded which). The receptors here all came from a middle-aged woman with acute COVID-19.

The gene calls are TRBV4-3 and TRBJ1-5, with D uncertain. This CDR3 has 13 amino acids. The V end lost 0 bases, the J end lost 5 bases, and 5 bases lay between the germline ends. Germline CDR1 and CDR2: LGHNA and YSLEER. The CDR3 region is CASSQDYHQPQHF. CDR3 in DNA: TGCGCCAGCAGCCAAGATTATCATCAGCCCCAGCATTTT.

This clone appeared many times. This chain links TRBV27 with TRBJ2-7; 10 bases align to TRBD2. Trimming removed 0 bases from V and 3 bases from J; junction bases left unmatched: 5. The CDR3 spans 16 residues. The germline V gene has CDR1 MNHEY and CDR2 SMNVEV (reference sequence). DNA for the CDR3: TGTGCCAGCAGTTTATCAAATAGCGGGAGGAGCTACGAGCAGTACTTC. Its protein product is CASSLSNSGRSYEQYF.

This sequence joins TRBV6-5 and TRBJ1-6; TRBD1 is a possible D gene (5 bases). Germline CDR1 is MNHEY and CDR2 is SVGAGI. The CDR3 sequence is 14 residues long. V lost 9 bases to trimming and J lost 4 bases, with 13 bases between them. CDR3 sequence reads: CASNAREYNSPLHF. For the CDR3, the DNA is TGTGCCAGTAACGCCAGGGAATATAATTCACCCCTCCACTTT.

This rearrangement joins TRBV5-5 to TRBJ1-1; 7 nucleotides align to TRBD1. Germline values: CDR1 SGHKS, CDR2 YYEKEE (reference sequence). The V and J ends lost 4 bases and 3 bases, in that order; junction bases with no gene match: 18. The length of the CDR3 is 18 residues. CDR3 in amino acids: CASSRSLRQGLTDTEAFF. The CDR3 DNA reads TGTGCCAGCAGCCGATCCCTAAGACAGGGACTGACGGACACTGAAGCTTTCTTT.

The rearrangement uses TRBV6-6 and TRBJ2-1, with 8 bases identical to TRBD2. CDR3 length: 13 amino acids. Per the germline V gene, CDR1 is MNHNY and CDR2 is SVGAGI (reference sequence). V trimming: 11 bases; J trimming: 5 bases; junction bases outside the gene matches: 8. The CDR3 reads CAGSGIYNNEQFF. The CDR3 DNA reads TGTGCCGGTAGCGGGATTTATAACAATGAGCAGTTCTTC.

The rearrangement uses TRBV18 and TRBJ2-2, with TRBD2 matching over 7 bases. J was trimmed by 5 bases and V by 10 bases; bases with no gene match: 19. The CDR3 totals 17 residues. Germline assignment: CDR1 KGHSH and CDR2 LQKENI. CDR3: CANSPPGGGGWTGELFF. CDR3 nucleotides: TGTGCCAACTCGCCTCCGGGAGGCGGGGGATGGACCGGGGAGCTGTTTTTT.

The rearrangement uses TRBV20-1 and TRBJ2-2; 7 bases map to TRBD1. CDR1 and CDR2 from the germline V gene are DFQATT and SNEGSKA (reference sequence). Unmatched junction bases numbered 2, after V lost 3 bases and J lost 1 base. The CDR3 extends over 14 amino acids. The CDR3 bases are TGCAGTGCTAGTCGGACAGGGAACACCGGGGAGCTGTTTTTT. Protein product: CSASRTGNTGELFF.

V and J are TRBV11-2 and TRBJ1-2; 7 bases map to TRBD1. Losses at the gene ends were 5 bases for V and 6 bases for J; bases not matched to a gene: 9. CDR3 length: 14 amino acids. Germline CDR1 is SGHAT and CDR2 is FQNNGV. The CDR3: CASSPFMDRHGYTF. Here the CDR3 DNA reads TGTGCCAGCAGCCCGTTTATGGACAGGCATGGCTACACCTTC.

As to this clone: The junction departs from germline at one end; a sequencing error may be responsible. The rearrangement joins TRBV9 to TRBJ2-2; 7 positions match TRBD1. The V gene's germline CDR1 is SGDLS and CDR2 YYNGEE. The CDR3 length is 15 residues. This CDR3 reads CASSVLTGNPGELFF. The CDR3 coding sequence is TGTGCCAGCAGCGTCCTGACAGGGAACCCCGGGGAGCTGTTTTTT.

The chain combines TRBV12-3 or TRBV12-4 with TRBJ2-1; tentatively, D is TRBD2 (6 bases). V lost 5 bases and J lost 10, with 12 bases in between. The CDR3 has 12 amino acids. CDR3 nucleotide sequence: TGTGCCAGCAGTCCCCAGGGAGGCGAGCAGTTCTTC. As protein: CASSPQGGEQFF.

The V call is TRBV5-8, the J call TRBJ1-3; 8 bases map to TRBD1. Germline V gene lookup returns CDR1 SGHTS and CDR2 YDEGEE. CDR3 size: 17 residues. V lost 5 bases to trimming and J lost 0 bases; unmatched junction nucleotides: 10. CDR3 protein: CASRTLLGQASGNTIYF. DNA of the CDR3: TGTGCCAGCAGGACTCTTCTGGGACAGGCCTCTGGAAACACCATATATTTT.

The V and J genes are TRBV19 and TRBJ1-1; 9 bases fit TRBD1. The germline CDR1 and CDR2 sequences are LNHDA and SQIVND (reference sequence). The CDR3 loop spans 16 amino acids. V gave up 5 bases and J gave up 7 bases; unmatched junction bases: 14. As DNA, the CDR3 is TGTGCCAGTAGTCAAGGGTTCTACAGGGGGCATTATGAAGCTTTCTTT. The encoded protein is CASSQGFYRGHYEAFF. Together with reference TRBV19 and TRBJ1-1, the CDR3 gives the full variable domain: DGGITQSPKYLFRKEGQNVTLSCEQNLNHDAMYWYRQDPGQGLRLIYYSQIVNDFQKGDIAEGYSVSREKKESFPLTVTSAQKNPTAFYLCASSQGFYRGHYEAFFGQGTRLTVV.

V usage is TRBV5-8 and J usage is TRBJ2-5, with 9 bases that match TRBD2. Germline values: CDR1 SGHTS, CDR2 YDEGEE. The CDR3 runs 15 residues. The junction had 5 bases not matched to a gene; V was cut back by 3 bases and J by 2 bases. The CDR3 sequence: CASSSGTSLQETQYF. CDR3 sequence (DNA): TGTGCCAGCAGCTCTGGGACTAGCCTTCAAGAGACCCAGTACTTC.

V gene TRBV7-9 combines with J gene TRBJ2-7; D ambiguous. This CDR3 contains 14 residues. Germline loops: CDR1 SEHNR, CDR2 FQNEAQ (reference sequence). The V end lost 2 bases, the J end lost 3 bases, and 11 bases lay between the germline ends. The CDR3 sequence is CASSLSSTSYEQYF. The CDR3 nucleotides read TGTGCCAGCAGCTTAAGTTCCACCAGCTACGAGCAGTACTTC.

The V gene is TRBV7-9, the J gene TRBJ1-3, with D maybe TRBD1 (5 bases). The V gene's germline CDR1 is SEHNR and CDR2 FQNEAQ (reference sequence). Trimming stripped 0 bases from V and 0 bases from J, with 9 bases between. The CDR3 has 16 amino acids. The CDR3, as DNA: TGTGCCAGCAGCTTAGCGACAGCGAGCTCTGGAAACACCATATATTTT. Translated: CASSLATASSGNTIYF.

The CDR3, as DNA: TGTGCCAGCAGCTTAGAACTAGCGGTCTTAAGGAACACCGGGGAGCTGTTTTTT. This codes for CASSLELAVLRNTGELFF. The rearrangement links TRBV7-8 to TRBJ2-2; 8 nucleotides align to TRBD2. The CDR3 is 18 amino acids. In germline, CDR1 is SGHVS, CDR2 FQNEAQ. The trim removed 1 base at V and 1 base at J, leaving 8 bases unmatched.

This clone turned up a few times. The chain combines TRBV5-6 with TRBJ2-3, with 7 positions matching TRBD1. The V segment lost 3 bases and the J segment 3 bases; nucleotides outside the gene matches: 4. The CDR3 length is 14 residues. Germline V CDR1 and CDR2: SGHDT, YYEEEE. CDR3 coding DNA: TGTGCCAGCAGCTCAGGGGGTTTGACAGATACGCAGTATTTT. Residues: CASSSGGLTDTQYF.

The chain combines TRBV5-6 with TRBJ1-1, with TRBD1 matching over 9 bases. From germline, CDR1 is SGHDT and CDR2 YYEEEE. The trim removed 4 bases at V and 4 bases at J, leaving 2 bases unmatched. The CDR3 is 13 amino acids. Written as DNA, the CDR3 is TGTGCCAGCAGCGTGGACAGGGGCACTGAAGCTTTCTTT. Encoded protein: CASSVDRGTEAFF.

This clone showed up just a few times. This sequence joins TRBV4-3 and TRBJ1-4; 10 bases agree with TRBD1. V lost 0 bases to trimming and J lost 7 bases; unmatched junction nucleotides: 8. The CDR3 extends over 17 amino acids. CDR1 and CDR2 from the germline V gene are LGHNA and YSLEER. CDR3 region: CASSQEETGGAFEKLFF. The CDR3, as DNA: TGCGCCAGCAGCCAAGAGGAGACAGGGGGCGCGTTTGAAAAACTGTTTTTT.

This chain connects TRBV2 to TRBJ2-4; D remains unclear. CDR3 size: 12 residues. The V gene's germline CDR1 is SNHLY and CDR2 FYNNEI. Trimming took 7 bases from V and 9 from J, leaving 13 bases between them. CDR3 sequence reads: CASTQTQRIQYF. CDR3 in DNA: TGTGCCAGCACCCAGACACAACGCATTCAGTACTTC.